This entry features one T cell receptor (beta chain) sequence. Its specificity is not known. Between the trimmed V and J ends, which lost 11 bases and 4 bases, there was a span of 23 bases. Per germline, CDR1 MNHEY and CDR2 SMNVEV (reference sequence). The CDR3 is made up of 15 amino acids. One entry per CDR3 protein, called by TCRdb with MiXCR from the reads. The sample consists of 650,000 to 850,000 distinct CDR3 sequences, about 27% of them appearing once. These data are taken from a study of T cell repertoires in cytomegalovirus infection. In the study overall: Peptides in the study included HLA-C-restricted and HLA-B-restricted CMV epitopes. Public TCR beta signatures provided an indication of both CMV infection and a matching HLA type.

Overall study results and limits: Dominant in the ex vivo response were TCR beta clonotypes restricted by HLA-C and specific for CMV.

This TCR came from a human donor in good health (CMV status not recorded). Some clones in this sample may be carry-over from other donors' samples. V gene TRBV27 combines with J gene TRBJ1-2, with D hard to call. This material consisted of cultured CD8+ T cells from PBMCs, taken from culture after CMV antigen stimulation. CDR3 nucleotide sequence: TGTGCCTCTGGGCTTGAGGCGGGATTAGCCTATGGCTACACCTTC. Its translation is CASGLEAGLAYGYTF.